The next 29 T cell receptor beta chains were all read from a single sample in a study of cytomegalovirus exposure and HLA in healthy donors. Sequenced by immunoSEQ multiplex PCR; TCRdb stores in-frame clones only, minus some. Here the sample spans 150,000 to 200,000 clones, roughly nine tenths being singletons. The sequencing sample was made of PBMCs. Every receptor here comes from a young woman in good health and CMV-seronegative.

The rearrangement uses TRBV6-1 and TRBJ2-7; 7 bases line up with TRBD1. Germline CDR1 is MNHNS and CDR2 is SASEGT. Trimming cost V 4 bases and J 0 bases; bases outside gene matches: 6. The CDR3 has 15 amino acids. The CDR3: CASSVGTASSYEQYF. CDR3 DNA: TGTGCCAGCAGTGTAGGGACAGCAAGCTCCTACGAGCAGTACTTC.

The V call is TRBV4-2, the J call TRBJ2-3, with 13 bases aligning to TRBD2. J lost 6 bases, V lost 0 bases, and 6 bases had no gene match. The CDR3 totals 17 residues. Germline values: CDR1 LGHNA, CDR2 YNFKEQ. DNA of the CDR3: TGTGCCAGCAGCCAAGATACTAGCGGGGGGGCCCCGGATACGCAGTATTTT. Protein sequence: CASSQDTSGGAPDTQYF.

The chain carries TRBV6-1 and TRBJ2-5; D uncertain. Germline V gene lookup returns CDR1 MNHNS and CDR2 SASEGT. Trimming left V 4 bases short and J 2 bases short, with 5 bases between. The CDR3 is 12 residues long. As DNA, the CDR3 is TGTGCCAGCAGTGCGACTCAAGAGACCCAGTACTTC. Amino acids: CASSATQETQYF.

The V and J genes are TRBV4-3 and TRBJ1-1; D not resolved. The CDR3 extends over 14 amino acids. Trimming removed 0 bases from V and 6 bases from J, with 11 bases in between. Germline assignment: CDR1 LGHNA and CDR2 YSLEER. The CDR3 bases are TGCGCCAGCAGCCAAGAATCCAGCGCACCTGAAGCTTTCTTT. Protein sequence: CASSQESSAPEAFF.

V and J are TRBV2 and TRBJ2-5, with D perhaps given as TRBD1 or TRBD2 (6 bases each). The CDR3 has 15 residues. CDR1 and CDR2 (germline): SNHLY, FYNNEI. The germline V and J ends were trimmed by 7 bases and 5 bases, with 20 bases remaining between them. The CDR3 reads CASIRGGLTRETQYF. Here the CDR3 DNA reads TGTGCCAGCATCAGAGGGGGGCTAACCCGGGAGACCCAGTACTTC.

This clone is a singleton in its sample. The J gene is TRBJ1-4, the V gene TRBV2, with 9 bases that match TRBD1. CDR3 length: 14 residues. J lost 7 bases, V lost 7 bases, and 7 bases had no gene match. Germline CDR1 SNHLY, CDR2 FYNNEI. The CDR3 spells CASNLRDRAEKLFF. CDR3 bases: TGTGCCAGCAACCTACGGGACAGGGCTGAAAAACTGTTTTTT. The whole variable domain, remainder taken from reference TRBV2 and TRBJ1-4, is EPEVTQTPSHQVTQMGQEVILRCVPISNHLYFYWYRQILGQKVEFLVSFYNNEISEKSEIFDDQFSVERPDGSNFTLKIRSTKLEDSAMYFCASNLRDRAEKLFFGSGTQLSVL.

The V and J genes are TRBV15 and TRBJ1-4; D call uncertain. Germline V gene data show CDR1 as LNHNV and CDR2 as YYDKDF (reference sequence). V lost 1 base and J 5 bases, leaving 8 bases between the germline ends. The CDR3 is 14 residues long. The CDR3 DNA reads as TGTGCCACCAGCAGAGTTGGAGGGAATGAAAAACTGTTTTTT. Residues: CATSRVGGNEKLFF. The whole variable domain, remainder taken from reference TRBV15 and TRBJ1-4, is DAMVIQNPRYQVTQFGKPVTLSCSQTLNHNVMYWYQQKSSQAPKLLFHYYDKDFNNEADTPDNFQSRRPNTSFCFLDIRSPGLGDTAMYLCATSRVGGNEKLFFGSGTQLSVL.

This clone was detected only a few times. The chain links TRBV2 to TRBJ1-2; D is uncertain. Trimming stripped 1 base from V and 7 bases from J, with 19 bases between. The CDR3 length is 16 residues. CDR1 and CDR2 (germline): SNHLY, FYNNEI. CDR3 sequence: CASSEGVVRAWGGYTF. The CDR3 coding sequence is TGTGCCAGCAGTGAAGGGGTAGTACGGGCCTGGGGTGGCTACACCTTC.

This rearrangement joins TRBV4-1 to TRBJ2-5; no firm D call. CDR1 is MGHRA and CDR2 is YSYEKL in the germline V gene. This CDR3 has 13 residues. V lost 2 bases, J lost 5 bases, and 9 bases lay in between. DNA of the CDR3: TGCGCCAGCAGCCAAAGCCATGGGGAGACCCAGTACTTC. Protein product: CASSQSHGETQYF.

This chain links TRBV7-3 with TRBJ2-2, with 7 bases fitting TRBD1. Germline CDR1 is SGHTA and CDR2 is FQGTGA. The CDR3 extends over 17 amino acids. V was clipped by 1 base and J by 1 base; unmatched bases: 6. CDR3 in amino acids: CASSLRGRTGNTGELFF. CDR3 DNA: TGTGCCAGCAGCTTAAGGGGCCGGACAGGGAACACCGGGGAGCTGTTTTTT.

J is TRBJ2-1 and V is TRBV5-1; D is perhaps TRBD2 (7 bases). Per germline, CDR1 SGHRS and CDR2 YFSETQ. There are 14 residues in the CDR3. Trimming stripped 2 bases from V and 7 bases from J, with 13 bases between. The chain's CDR3 is CASSFGGRNNEQFF. CDR3 bases: TGCGCCAGCAGCTTCGGGGGGCGAAATAATGAGCAGTTCTTC.

This clone was counted a few times. The genes are TRBV11-1 and TRBJ2-1; D is perhaps TRBD2 (5 bases). CDR3 size: 14 residues. Germline CDR1 and CDR2: SGHAT and FQDESV (reference sequence). The ends were cut back, 7 bases at V and 0 bases at J, with 10 bases in the middle. As DNA, the CDR3 is TGTGCCAGCAAGGTCGGAGGCTCCTACAATGAGCAGTTCTTC. Translation gives CASKVGGSYNEQFF.

About this clone itself: The junction does not match germline at one end; this may be a read error. This chain joins TRBV4-2 and TRBJ1-3; 8 nucleotides agree with TRBD1. The CDR3 runs 20 residues. Germline lookup yields CDR1 LGHNA and CDR2 YNFKEQ. This chain's CDR3 is CASSQDRGPGQAREGSTIYF. CDR3 bases: TGTGCCAGCAGCCAAGATCGCGGGCCGGGACAGGCCCGGGAGGGAAGCACCATATATTTT.

This clone has a single count. The rearrangement joins TRBV5-1 to TRBJ2-1, with D perhaps TRBD2 (6 bases). The CDR3 has 18 amino acids. The V gene's germline CDR1 is SGHRS and CDR2 YFSETQ. Deletions cut 4 bases from V and 7 bases from J, with 27 bases between. The CDR3 protein is CASSKEGVMGLGGNEQFF. The CDR3 bases are TGCGCCAGCAGCAAGGAAGGTGTTATGGGACTCGGAGGGAATGAGCAGTTCTTC.

This chain joins TRBV7-8 and TRBJ1-4, with D tentatively TRBD1 (5 bases). Trimming removed 5 bases at V and 3 bases at J, with 16 bases between. The CDR3 totals 16 residues. Germline assignment: CDR1 SGHVS and CDR2 FQNEAQ. CDR3 in amino acids: CASSAGAGAANEKLFF. The CDR3 nucleotides read TGTGCCAGCAGCGCGGGCGCCGGGGCTGCTAATGAAAAACTGTTTTTT. The variable domain in full, completed from reference TRBV7-8 and TRBJ1-4, reads GAGVSQSPRYKVAKRGQDVALRCDPISGHVSLFWYQQALGQGPEFLTYFQNEAQLDKSGLPSDRFFAERPEGSVSTLKIQRTQQEDSAVYLCASSAGAGAANEKLFFGSGTQLSVL.

The rearrangement joins TRBV27 to TRBJ2-7, with TRBD1 matching 7 bases. J lost 6 bases, V lost 4 bases, and 12 bases had no gene match. Germline V gene sequence: CDR1 MNHEY, CDR2 SMNVEV (reference sequence). There are 15 residues in the CDR3. The CDR3 sequence is CASSSDREGVSEQYF. The CDR3 bases are TGTGCCAGCAGTTCCGACAGGGAAGGGGTAAGCGAGCAGTACTTC.

J is TRBJ2-1 and V is TRBV2; D uncertain. CDR3 length: 15 residues. V shed 5 bases and J shed 0 bases, with 11 bases lying between them. Germline values: CDR1 SNHLY, CDR2 FYNNEI. CDR3 in DNA: TGTGCCAGCAGTCTAGGATGGAGCTCCTACAATGAGCAGTTCTTC. This sequence encodes CASSLGWSSYNEQFF.

A note on this clone: A junction boundary mismatches the germline segment, possibly from a read error. V is TRBV2 and J is TRBJ2-7; 12 bases fit TRBD1. Germline assignment: CDR1 SNHLY and CDR2 FYNNEI. CDR3 size: 16 residues. The CDR3 region has the DNA TGTGCCAGCAGCGAAGGTCGGGACAGGGGGCGCGTCGAGCAGTACTTC. It codes for CASSEGRDRGRVEQYF.

The chain employs TRBV6-1 and TRBJ2-7, with TRBD2 matching 9 bases. The junction had 8 bases not matched to a gene; V was cut back by 8 bases and J by 3 bases. Germline CDR1 reads MNHNS; CDR2 reads SASEGT. The length of the CDR3 is 14 residues. The CDR3: CASAGASGVYEQYF. CDR3 coding DNA: TGTGCCAGCGCGGGGGCTAGCGGGGTCTACGAGCAGTACTTC.

The rearrangement links TRBV5-1 to TRBJ2-1; tentatively, D is TRBD1 or TRBD2 (5 bases each). The CDR3 is 13 amino acids. The germline CDR1 and CDR2 sequences are SGHRS and YFSETQ. The germline V and J ends were trimmed by 4 bases and 0 bases, with 5 bases remaining between them. The CDR3, as DNA: TGCGCCAGCAGCGGGGGCTCCTACAATGAGCAGTTCTTC. This sequence encodes CASSGGSYNEQFF.

The chain carries TRBV28 and TRBJ1-2; D is uncertain. The germline V gene encodes CDR1 MDHEN and CDR2 SYDVKM. The CDR3 runs to 13 residues. V dropped 7 bases and J dropped 4 bases, with 13 bases sitting between them. The CDR3 loop reads CASNQRGIYGYTF. The CDR3 nucleotides are TGTGCCAGCAACCAACGCGGAATCTATGGCTACACCTTC.

The J gene is TRBJ1-1, the V gene TRBV5-6; D is unclear. The CDR3 contains 15 residues. V lost 0 bases and J lost 1, with 10 bases in between. Germline lookup yields CDR1 SGHDT and CDR2 YYEEEE. CDR3 sequence reads: CASSLVGIANTEAFF. For the CDR3, the DNA is TGTGCCAGCAGCTTGGTGGGCATTGCGAACACTGAAGCTTTCTTT.

This chain connects TRBV27 to TRBJ2-7; 12 bases match TRBD1. The ends lost 5 bases at V and 5 bases at J; junction bases unmatched: 7. CDR1 and CDR2 from the germline V gene are MNHEY and SMNVEV (reference sequence). CDR3 length equals 15 residues. CDR3 bases: TGTGCCAGCAGTCCCTCCGGGGACAGGGGGCACGAGCAGTACTTC. Translated, it gives CASSPSGDRGHEQYF.

The chain employs TRBV9 and TRBJ2-6; weak D call: TRBD1 (6 bases). This CDR3 region has 16 residues. With 3 bases removed from V and 0 bases from J, the gap between germline ends came to 10 bases. Per germline, CDR1 SGDLS and CDR2 YYNGEE. CDR3 region: CASSAHRDSGANVLTF. The CDR3 nucleotides read TGTGCCAGCAGCGCCCACAGGGACTCTGGGGCCAACGTCCTGACTTTC.

The chain recombines TRBV7-9 with TRBJ2-1; 11 nucleotides agree with TRBD2. CDR1 is SEHNR and CDR2 is FQNEAQ in the germline V gene (reference sequence). The CDR3 loop spans 17 amino acids. The J segment lost 6 bases and the V segment lost 2 bases, leaving 9 bases of the junction unmatched. This CDR3 reads CASSLPLTSGKGNEQFF. In DNA, the CDR3 is TGTGCCAGCAGCTTACCCCTGACTAGCGGGAAAGGCAATGAGCAGTTCTTC. Complete variable domain (other parts from reference TRBV7-9 and TRBJ2-1): DTGVSQNPRHKITKRGQNVTFRCDPISEHNRLYWYRQTLGQGPEFLTYFQNEAQLEKSRLLSDRFSAERPKGSFSTLEIQRTEQGDSAMYLCASSLPLTSGKGNEQFFGPGTRLTVL.

In this sample, this clone turned up a few times. This rearrangement joins TRBV7-9 to TRBJ1-1; D gene unclear. The germline V gene has CDR1 SEHNR and CDR2 FQNEAQ (reference sequence). The CDR3 contains 13 residues. The V gene lost 1 base and the J gene lost 1 base, with 4 bases spanning the gap. Written as DNA, the CDR3 is TGTGCCAGCAGCTTAGGAGCGAACACTGAAGCTTTCTTT. Protein: CASSLGANTEAFF.

The sample holds one count of this clone. The genes are TRBV11-2 and TRBJ2-3; D may be TRBD2 (5 bases). V was pared by 1 base and J by 4 bases, with 15 bases between. The CDR3 totals 16 residues. Germline CDR1 SGHAT, CDR2 FQNNGV. CDR3 protein: CASSLGVRQEADTQYF. The CDR3 nucleotides read TGTGCCAGCAGCTTAGGGGTCCGCCAGGAGGCAGATACGCAGTATTTT.

This chain joins TRBV11-2 and TRBJ2-1; D assignment may be TRBD1 or TRBD2 (5 bases each). The CDR3 spans 13 residues. The V gene's germline CDR1 is SGHAT and CDR2 FQNNGV. The V end was cut by 5 bases, the J end by 10 bases, with 15 bases between. CDR3 coding DNA: TGTGCCAGCAGCCCCGGACGGGGCGGAGAGCAGTTCTTC. Translated, it gives CASSPGRGGEQFF.

This CDR3 reads CASKARSLSPETGITEAFF. CDR3 coding DNA: TGCGCCAGCAAGGCCCGGAGTCTTTCGCCCGAAACAGGGATTACTGAAGCTTTCTTT. The chain recombines TRBV10-1 with TRBJ1-1; possible D gene TRBD1, 6 bases. The CDR3 is 19 amino acids. Trimming stripped 7 bases from V and 5 bases from J, with 32 bases between. From germline, CDR1 is WNHNN and CDR2 SYGVQD (reference sequence).